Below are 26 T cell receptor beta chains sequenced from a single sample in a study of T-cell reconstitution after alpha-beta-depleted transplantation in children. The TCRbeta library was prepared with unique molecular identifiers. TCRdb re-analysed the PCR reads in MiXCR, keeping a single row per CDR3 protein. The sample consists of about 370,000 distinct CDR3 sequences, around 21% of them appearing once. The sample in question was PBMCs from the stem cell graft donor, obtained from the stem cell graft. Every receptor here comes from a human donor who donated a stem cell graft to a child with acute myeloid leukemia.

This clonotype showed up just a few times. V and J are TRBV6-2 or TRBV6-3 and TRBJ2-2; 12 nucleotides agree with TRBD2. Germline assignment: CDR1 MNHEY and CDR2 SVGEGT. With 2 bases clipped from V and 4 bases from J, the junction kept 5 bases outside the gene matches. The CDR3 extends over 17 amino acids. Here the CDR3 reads CASSYPSGRAFTGELFF. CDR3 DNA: TGTGCCAGCAGTTACCCTAGCGGGAGGGCCTTCACCGGGGAGCTGTTTTTT.

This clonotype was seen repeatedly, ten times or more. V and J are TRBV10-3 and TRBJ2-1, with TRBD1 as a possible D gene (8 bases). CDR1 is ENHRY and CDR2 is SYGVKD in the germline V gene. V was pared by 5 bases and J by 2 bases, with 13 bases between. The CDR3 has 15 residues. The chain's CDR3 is CAISKQGGTYNEQFF. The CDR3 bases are TGTGCCATCAGTAAACAGGGGGGGACCTACAATGAGCAGTTCTTC.

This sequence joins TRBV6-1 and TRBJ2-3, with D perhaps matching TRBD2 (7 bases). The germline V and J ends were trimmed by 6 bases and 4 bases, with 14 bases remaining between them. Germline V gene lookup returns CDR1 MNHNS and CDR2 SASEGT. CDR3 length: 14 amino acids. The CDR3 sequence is CASRGGGPADTQYF. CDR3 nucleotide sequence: TGTGCCAGCAGGGGAGGGGGGCCCGCAGATACGCAGTATTTT.

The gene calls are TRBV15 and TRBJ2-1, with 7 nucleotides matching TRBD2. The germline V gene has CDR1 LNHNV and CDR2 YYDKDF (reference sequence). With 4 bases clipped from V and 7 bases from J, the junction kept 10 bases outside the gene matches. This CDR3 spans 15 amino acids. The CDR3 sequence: CATSTPGGQGNEQFF. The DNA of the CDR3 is TGTGCCACCAGCACGCCGGGGGGTCAGGGTAATGAGCAGTTCTTC.

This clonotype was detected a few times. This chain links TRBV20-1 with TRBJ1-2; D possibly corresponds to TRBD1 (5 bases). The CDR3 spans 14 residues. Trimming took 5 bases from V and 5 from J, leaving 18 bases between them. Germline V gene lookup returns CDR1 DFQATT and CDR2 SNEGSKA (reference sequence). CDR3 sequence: CSAPDRGPIYGYTF. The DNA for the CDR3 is TGCAGTGCTCCCGACCGGGGACCGATTTATGGCTACACCTTC.

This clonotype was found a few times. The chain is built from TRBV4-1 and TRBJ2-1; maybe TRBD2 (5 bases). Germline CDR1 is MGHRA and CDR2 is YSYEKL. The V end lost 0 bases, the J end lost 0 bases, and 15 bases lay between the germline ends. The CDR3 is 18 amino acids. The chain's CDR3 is CASSQDWGAANSYNEQFF. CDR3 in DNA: TGCGCCAGCAGCCAAGATTGGGGAGCGGCGAACTCCTACAATGAGCAGTTCTTC.

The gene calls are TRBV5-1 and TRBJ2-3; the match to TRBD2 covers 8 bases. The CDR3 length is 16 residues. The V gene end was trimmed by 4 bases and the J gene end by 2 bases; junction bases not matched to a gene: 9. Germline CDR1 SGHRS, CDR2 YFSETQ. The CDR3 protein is CASSPGLARLTDTQYF. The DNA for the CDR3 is TGCGCCAGCAGCCCAGGACTAGCCAGACTCACAGATACGCAGTATTTT.

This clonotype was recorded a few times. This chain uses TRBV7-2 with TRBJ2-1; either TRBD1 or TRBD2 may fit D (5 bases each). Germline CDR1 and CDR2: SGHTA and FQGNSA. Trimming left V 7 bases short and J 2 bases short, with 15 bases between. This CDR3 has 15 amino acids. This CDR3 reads CASTFHRGPYNEQFF. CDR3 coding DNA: TGTGCCAGCACCTTCCACCGGGGACCCTACAATGAGCAGTTCTTC.

This CDR3 reads CASSWGIIPEAFF. DNA for the CDR3: TGTGCCAGCAGCTGGGGAATTATTCCTGAAGCTTTCTTT. The chain joins TRBV5-6 to TRBJ1-1, with D hard to call. The CDR3 covers 13 residues. V dropped 3 bases and J dropped 6 bases, with 12 bases sitting between them. Germline V gives CDR1 SGHDT, CDR2 YYEEEE.

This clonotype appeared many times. The CDR3 nucleotides read TGTGCCAGCAGTTCTACTAGCTACTCCTACAATGAGCAGTTCTTC. This sequence encodes CASSSTSYSYNEQFF. The genes are TRBV11-2 and TRBJ2-1, with a possible D match to TRBD2 (6 bases). Germline loops: CDR1 SGHAT, CDR2 FQNNGV. V dropped 6 bases and J dropped 0 bases, with 12 bases sitting between them. This CDR3 spans 15 amino acids.

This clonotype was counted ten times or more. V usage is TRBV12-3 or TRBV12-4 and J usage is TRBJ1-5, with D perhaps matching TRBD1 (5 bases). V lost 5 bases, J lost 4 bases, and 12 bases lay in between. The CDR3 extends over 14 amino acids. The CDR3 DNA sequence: TGTGCCAGCAGTCCGCGACAGTTTAATCAGCCCCAGCATTTT. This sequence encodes CASSPRQFNQPQHF.

The CDR3 region has the DNA TGTGCCAGCAGCTTAGGTGGGACCAGGTATGGTGAAGCTTTCTTT. Protein: CASSLGGTRYGEAFF. This rearrangement joins TRBV7-6 to TRBJ1-1, with D tentatively TRBD1 (5 bases). In germline, CDR1 is SGHVS, CDR2 FNYEAQ. V dropped 1 base and J dropped 7 bases, with 16 bases sitting between them. The CDR3 runs to 15 residues.

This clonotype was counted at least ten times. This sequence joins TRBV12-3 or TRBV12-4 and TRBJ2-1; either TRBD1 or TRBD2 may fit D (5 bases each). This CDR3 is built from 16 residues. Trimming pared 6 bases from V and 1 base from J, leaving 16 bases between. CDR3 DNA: TGTGCCAGCAGCCCAGCCAGGGACCAGTCCTACAATGAGCAGTTCTTC. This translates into CASSPARDQSYNEQFF.

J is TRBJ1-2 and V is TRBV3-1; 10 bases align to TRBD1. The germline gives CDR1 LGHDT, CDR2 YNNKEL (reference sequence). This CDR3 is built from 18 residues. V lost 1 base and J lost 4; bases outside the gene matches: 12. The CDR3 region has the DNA TGTGCCAGCAGCCAAGCAAGCGGGACAGGGGCTCCGGGCTATGGCTACACCTTC. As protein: CASSQASGTGAPGYGYTF.

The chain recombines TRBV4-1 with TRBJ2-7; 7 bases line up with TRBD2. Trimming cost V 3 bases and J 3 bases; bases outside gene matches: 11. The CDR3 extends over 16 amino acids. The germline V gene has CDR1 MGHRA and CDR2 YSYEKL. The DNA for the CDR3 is TGCGCCAGCAGCCAGGGGAGGGCAGGGTCCGTCTACGAGCAGTACTTC. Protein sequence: CASSQGRAGSVYEQYF.

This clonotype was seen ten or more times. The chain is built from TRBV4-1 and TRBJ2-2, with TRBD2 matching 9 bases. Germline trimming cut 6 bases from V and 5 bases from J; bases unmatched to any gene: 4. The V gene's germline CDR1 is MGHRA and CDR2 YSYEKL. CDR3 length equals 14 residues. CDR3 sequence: CASRVTSGTGELFF. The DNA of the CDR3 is TGCGCCAGCAGAGTGACTAGCGGAACCGGGGAGCTGTTTTTT.

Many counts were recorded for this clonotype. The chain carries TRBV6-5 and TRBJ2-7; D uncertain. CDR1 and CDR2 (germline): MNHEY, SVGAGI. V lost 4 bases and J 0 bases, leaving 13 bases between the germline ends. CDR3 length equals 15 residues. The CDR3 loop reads CASSFSQPPSYEQYF. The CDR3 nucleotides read TGTGCCAGCAGTTTCAGCCAACCGCCCTCCTACGAGCAGTACTTC.

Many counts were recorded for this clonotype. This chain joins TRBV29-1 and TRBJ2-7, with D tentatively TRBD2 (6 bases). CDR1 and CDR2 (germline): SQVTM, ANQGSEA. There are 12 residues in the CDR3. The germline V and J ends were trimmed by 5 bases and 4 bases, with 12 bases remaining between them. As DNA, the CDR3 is TGCAGCGTTCCGGGAGAGAGTTACGAGCAGTACTTC. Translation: CSVPGESYEQYF.

The CDR3 bases are TGCGCCAGCAGCTTGGAAAGCCTAGCGGGAGTAGATGAGCAGTTCTTC. Its translation: CASSLESLAGVDEQFF. This chain joins TRBV5-1 and TRBJ2-1; TRBD2 matches 10 bases. The CDR3 spans 16 residues. CDR1 and CDR2 from the germline V gene are SGHRS and YFSETQ. V lost 0 bases, J lost 8 bases, and 8 bases stayed unmatched.

Here the CDR3 reads CSARSLAGWNTQYF. The CDR3 nucleotides read TGCAGTGCTAGAAGTCTAGCGGGTTGGAATACGCAGTATTTT. The rearrangement uses TRBV20-1 and TRBJ2-3, with 8 bases fitting TRBD2. Per germline, CDR1 DFQATT and CDR2 SNEGSKA (reference sequence). V lost 2 bases to trimming and J lost 7 bases; unmatched junction nucleotides: 8. The CDR3 has 14 residues.

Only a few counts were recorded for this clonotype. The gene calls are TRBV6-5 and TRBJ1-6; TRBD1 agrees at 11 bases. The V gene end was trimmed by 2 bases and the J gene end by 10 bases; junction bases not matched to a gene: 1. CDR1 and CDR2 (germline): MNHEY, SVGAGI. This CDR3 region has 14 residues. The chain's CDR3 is CASSYGTGGSPLHF. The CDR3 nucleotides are TGTGCCAGCAGTTACGGGACAGGGGGATCACCCCTCCACTTT.

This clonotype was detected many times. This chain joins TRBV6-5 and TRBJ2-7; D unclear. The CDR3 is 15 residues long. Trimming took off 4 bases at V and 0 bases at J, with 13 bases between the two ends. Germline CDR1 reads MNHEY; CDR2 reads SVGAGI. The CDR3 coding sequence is TGTGCCAGCAGTTCTATTACGGGCAGCTCCTACGAGCAGTACTTC. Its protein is CASSSITGSSYEQYF.

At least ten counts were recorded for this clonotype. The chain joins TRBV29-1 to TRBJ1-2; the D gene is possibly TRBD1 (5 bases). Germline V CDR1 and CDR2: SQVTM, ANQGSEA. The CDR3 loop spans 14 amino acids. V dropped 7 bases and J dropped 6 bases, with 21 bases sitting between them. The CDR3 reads CSARGARGRDGYTF. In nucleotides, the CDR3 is TGCAGCGCACGAGGGGCCCGGGGCCGGGATGGCTACACCTTC.

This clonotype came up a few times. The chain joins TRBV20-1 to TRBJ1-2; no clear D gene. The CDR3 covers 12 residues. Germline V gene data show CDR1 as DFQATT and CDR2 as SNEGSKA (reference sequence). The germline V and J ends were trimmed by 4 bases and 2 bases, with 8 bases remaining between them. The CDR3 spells CSANPGNYGYTF. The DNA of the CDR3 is TGCAGTGCTAATCCGGGGAACTATGGCTACACCTTC.

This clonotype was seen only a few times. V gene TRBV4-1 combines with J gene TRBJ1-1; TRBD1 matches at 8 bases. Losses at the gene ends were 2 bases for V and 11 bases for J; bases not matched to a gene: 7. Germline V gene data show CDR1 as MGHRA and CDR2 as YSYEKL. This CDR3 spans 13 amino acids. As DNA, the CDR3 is TGCGCCAGCAGCCAACCCCCGGGACAGGAGGCTTTCTTT. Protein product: CASSQPPGQEAFF.

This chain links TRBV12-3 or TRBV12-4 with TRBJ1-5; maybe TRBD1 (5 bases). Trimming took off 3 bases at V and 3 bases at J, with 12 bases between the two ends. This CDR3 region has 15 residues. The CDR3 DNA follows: TGTGCCAGCAGTTTGGAAGGGGTACCCAATCAGCCCCAGCATTTT. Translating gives CASSLEGVPNQPQHF.